This T cell receptor beta chain was profiled in a study of identical twins. TCRdb reanalysed the 5' RACE reads using MiXCR and keeps one entry per CDR3 protein. The table shows some 440,000 distinct CDR3 sequences, with about 24% occurring only once. This clonotype was detected a few times. The germline CDR1 and CDR2 sequences are SEHNR and FQNEAQ (reference sequence). The ends lost 1 base at V and 2 bases at J; junction bases unmatched: 4. CDR3 size: 16 residues. The sample was also linked to a second study, of T cells expressing NK-cell markers. As that study records: Of CD8+ T cells, roughly 1.0-7.5% belonged to dominant NKG2C+ clonotypes in five or six donors.

The sample comprised CD4+ T cells sorted from blood. The receptor was isolated from a woman aged 18 to 35 in good health. The V gene is TRBV7-9, the J gene TRBJ2-3, with 9 bases aligning to TRBD2. CDR3 sequence reads: CASSLGASGATDTQYF. For the CDR3, the DNA is TGTGCCAGCAGCTTAGGGGCTAGCGGGGCCACAGATACGCAGTATTTT.